This TCR beta chain was found in a study of T cell responses to AZD1222 COVID-19 vaccine. Study-level points and caveats: The sample set comprised mostly white British donors with more females, and clonal diversity was possibly underestimated. With dominance at 160-218 and 743-854, vaccine-associated CD4 TCRs spanned spike. Spike-specific TCR breadth and depth both grew after two AZD1222 doses. Seropositivity was recorded at baseline in only six AZD1222 recipients.

Measured with immunoSEQ multiplex PCR; TCRdb has only the in-frame clones, and not every one. The sample contains around 100,000 clones, just under 90% of which appear only once. Only a few counts were recorded for this clone. What it recognizes is unknown. The V gene lost 1 base and the J gene lost 1 base, with 2 bases spanning the gap. Germline CDR1 is SGHDT and CDR2 is YYEEEE. The CDR3 totals 12 residues. The chain employs TRBV5-6 and TRBJ1-2; D unclear. Sequences were derived from peripheral blood, sampled on day 0 of AZD1222 vaccination. This sequence originates from an adult in good health. In nucleotides, the CDR3 is TGTGCCAGCAGCTTGAATAACTATGGCTACACCTTC. Its translation is CASSLNNYGYTF.